These T cell receptor beta chains were read from a single sample in a study of glioma-infiltrating T cells. TCRdb fed the multiplex PCR reads into MiXCR, producing one record per CDR3 protein. The table has 150,000 to 200,000 distinct CDR3 sequences, around 45% seen once. Sequences were obtained from glioma tissue, nonneoplastic brain tissue, or PBMCs (not recorded which). Receptor source: a human donor with low-grade glioma or glioblastoma, undergoing nonglioma brain surgery, or in good health (not recorded which). Each CDR3 is given with its conserved first and last residue. Each record gives: D gene, J gene, V gene, clone size, CDR3 DNA, CDR3 protein. A D gene is named only where the DNA matches it firmly. A clone size is listed for some rows: how often the clone was seen (once, few, many), or a class if it is expanded.

d_call: .; j_call: TRBJ1-1; v_call: TRBV19; clone_size: .; cdr3_nt: TGTGCCACTCGTCAGGGGATCGCGAGGACTGAAGCTTTCTTT; cdr3_aa: CATRQGIARTEAFF
d_call: TRBD2; j_call: TRBJ2-7; v_call: TRBV15; clone_size: .; cdr3_nt: TGTGCCACCAGCATAGGGGGCTGGACTAGCGGCTCCTACGAGCAGTACTTC; cdr3_aa: CATSIGGWTSGSYEQYF
d_call: .; j_call: TRBJ2-1; v_call: TRBV6-1; clone_size: many; cdr3_nt: TGTGCCAGCAGTTATGCACTAGCTGGTTACAATGAGCAGTTCTTC; cdr3_aa: CASSYALAGYNEQFF
d_call: .; j_call: TRBJ2-7; v_call: TRBV29-1; clone_size: few; cdr3_nt: TGCAGCGTAGCCGGGACCCCAAATGAGCAGTACTTC; cdr3_aa: CSVAGTPNEQYF
d_call: TRBD2; j_call: TRBJ2-1; v_call: TRBV19; clone_size: .; cdr3_nt: TGTGCCAGTAGTATCTCCGGGAGGGCCGGTAATGAGCAGTTCTTC; cdr3_aa: CASSISGRAGNEQFF
d_call: .; j_call: TRBJ2-2; v_call: TRBV5-1; clone_size: .; cdr3_nt: TGCGCCAGCAGCTTTGAGGCCTGGCGGGACCTCCCTTCGAACACCGGGGAGCTGTTTTTT; cdr3_aa: CASSFEAWRDLPSNTGELFF
d_call: TRBD2; j_call: TRBJ2-3; v_call: TRBV10-1; clone_size: .; cdr3_nt: TGCGCCAGCAGTGAGCAGGGCGGGAGCCCCGCAGATACGCAGTATTTT; cdr3_aa: CASSEQGGSPADTQYF
d_call: .; j_call: TRBJ1-1; v_call: TRBV29-1; clone_size: .; cdr3_nt: TGCAGCGTCCGTGGAAAGTACACTGAAGCTTTCTTT; cdr3_aa: CSVRGKYTEAFF
d_call: .; j_call: TRBJ2-1; v_call: TRBV24-1; clone_size: .; cdr3_nt: TGTGCGAGCAGTGCTTTTCGCAATGAGAGGTTCTTC; cdr3_aa: CASSAFRNERFF
d_call: TRBD1; j_call: TRBJ2-1; v_call: TRBV20-1; clone_size: .; cdr3_nt: TGCAGTGCGCACAGGGGGTCTTCCTCCTATGAGCAGTTCTTC; cdr3_aa: CSAHRGSSSYEQFF
d_call: .; j_call: TRBJ2-7; v_call: TRBV3-1; clone_size: .; cdr3_nt: TGTGCCAGCAGCCAAGGATTAAACTCCTACGAGCAGTACTTC; cdr3_aa: CASSQGLNSYEQYF
d_call: TRBD1; j_call: TRBJ2-7; v_call: TRBV5-4; clone_size: .; cdr3_nt: TGTGCCAGCAGCCCGGGACAGGGAAACGAGCAGTGCTTC; cdr3_aa: CASSPGQGNEQCF
d_call: .; j_call: TRBJ2-7; v_call: TRBV4-1; clone_size: .; cdr3_nt: TGCGCCAGCAGTTCCGGGACAAGCCAATACGAGCAGTACTTC; cdr3_aa: CASSSGTSQYEQYF
d_call: .; j_call: TRBJ2-7; v_call: TRBV18; clone_size: few; cdr3_nt: TGTGCCAGCTCACCAGGGAACACCTACGAGCAGTACTTC; cdr3_aa: CASSPGNTYEQYF
d_call: .; j_call: TRBJ2-7; v_call: TRBV9; clone_size: .; cdr3_nt: TGTGCCAGCAGCCCCCCCGATACCTACGAGCAGTACTTC; cdr3_aa: CASSPPDTYEQYF
d_call: .; j_call: TRBJ2-3; v_call: TRBV7-3; clone_size: many; cdr3_nt: TGTGCCAGCAGCTCTGAACCGGGACCCGCGGGGACGCAGTATTTT; cdr3_aa: CASSSEPGPAGTQYF
d_call: .; j_call: TRBJ1-1; v_call: TRBV29-1; clone_size: .; cdr3_nt: TGCAGCGTTGTTCCTGGGAACACTGAAGCTTTCTTT; cdr3_aa: CSVVPGNTEAFF
d_call: TRBD1; j_call: TRBJ2-1; v_call: TRBV5-1; clone_size: .; cdr3_nt: TGCGCCAGCAGCCCGGACACAGGGGGCGGCTACAATGAGCAGTTCTTC; cdr3_aa: CASSPDTGGGYNEQFF
d_call: TRBD1; j_call: TRBJ1-1; v_call: TRBV2; clone_size: many; cdr3_nt: TGTGCCAGCAGTACTGGACAGGGTGGGAAAGCTTTCTTT; cdr3_aa: CASSTGQGGKAFF
d_call: TRBD2; j_call: TRBJ2-3; v_call: TRBV10-2; clone_size: many; cdr3_nt: TGCGCCAGCAAAACCGGGACTAGCGTTGTCACAGATACGCAGTATTTT; cdr3_aa: CASKTGTSVVTDTQYF
d_call: TRBD2; j_call: TRBJ2-7; v_call: TRBV28; clone_size: many; cdr3_nt: TGTGCCAGCAGTTTGGTCGGGCTAGCGGGAGGCGAGCAGTACTTC; cdr3_aa: CASSLVGLAGGEQYF
d_call: .; j_call: TRBJ2-5; v_call: TRBV20-1; clone_size: .; cdr3_nt: TGCAGTCCTAACGGGCTGGGTGAGACCCAGTACTTC; cdr3_aa: CSPNGLGETQYF
d_call: .; j_call: TRBJ1-2; v_call: TRBV4-2; clone_size: .; cdr3_nt: TGTGCCAGCAGCCAAGATCTGGGCTCAGCTAACTATGGCTACACCTTC; cdr3_aa: CASSQDLGSANYGYTF
d_call: TRBD2; j_call: TRBJ2-7; v_call: TRBV7-8; clone_size: many; cdr3_nt: TGTGCCAGCAGCTTACTAGCGGGCGCATCCTACGAGCAGTACTTC; cdr3_aa: CASSLLAGASYEQYF
d_call: .; j_call: TRBJ2-4; v_call: TRBV6-1; clone_size: many; cdr3_nt: TGTGCCAGCACCGCGGAATACTCCGGGACGTTAGCCAAAAACATTCAGTACTTC; cdr3_aa: CASTAEYSGTLAKNIQYF
d_call: TRBD2; j_call: TRBJ2-7; v_call: TRBV12-3/TRBV12-4; clone_size: .; cdr3_nt: TGTGCCAGCAGTTCTAGCGGCGGCTCCTACAATGAGCAGTACTTC; cdr3_aa: CASSSSGGSYNEQYF
d_call: .; j_call: TRBJ2-5; v_call: TRBV3-1; clone_size: few; cdr3_nt: TGTGCCAGCAGCCAACCCAGGGGCCGGGAGACCCAGTACTTC; cdr3_aa: CASSQPRGRETQYF
d_call: .; j_call: TRBJ1-1; v_call: TRBV10-3; clone_size: few; cdr3_nt: TGTGCCATCAGTGCGAGGAAGTCTGAAGCTTTCTTT; cdr3_aa: CAISARKSEAFF
d_call: .; j_call: TRBJ2-3; v_call: TRBV7-9; clone_size: .; cdr3_nt: TGTGCCAGCAGCCTGTGGGCAGATACGCAGTATTTT; cdr3_aa: CASSLWADTQYF
d_call: .; j_call: TRBJ2-5; v_call: TRBV6-1; clone_size: medium-sized; cdr3_nt: TGTGCCAGCAGTGGGAATCAGGGATTTGAGACCCAGTACTTC; cdr3_aa: CASSGNQGFETQYF
d_call: TRBD1; j_call: TRBJ2-5; v_call: TRBV7-6; clone_size: .; cdr3_nt: TGTGCCAGCAGCTTGGACAGGAAGAAAGAGACCCAGTACTTC; cdr3_aa: CASSLDRKKETQYF
d_call: .; j_call: TRBJ2-7; v_call: TRBV7-2; clone_size: few; cdr3_nt: TGTGCCAGCAGCTTAGACTTCTTTAGCTACGAGCAGTACTTC; cdr3_aa: CASSLDFFSYEQYF
d_call: TRBD1; j_call: TRBJ1-5; v_call: TRBV27; clone_size: .; cdr3_nt: TGTGCCAGCAGTCCTTCGACAGGGATAATTCAGCCCCAGCATTTT; cdr3_aa: CASSPSTGIIQPQHF
d_call: .; j_call: TRBJ2-3; v_call: TRBV10-3; clone_size: few; cdr3_nt: TGTGCCATCGGAAAAACCTGGACTGTGTCTAGCACAGATACGCAGTATTTT; cdr3_aa: CAIGKTWTVSSTDTQYF
d_call: .; j_call: TRBJ2-2; v_call: TRBV3-1; clone_size: .; cdr3_nt: TGTGCCAGAAGCCGATCACTAGCTGCTGTCGGGGAGCTGTTTTTT; cdr3_aa: CARSRSLAAVGELFF
d_call: .; j_call: TRBJ2-7; v_call: TRBV12-3/TRBV12-4; clone_size: .; cdr3_nt: TGTGCCAGCAGTCTCACCTCGGACGGATACTACGAGCAGTACTTC; cdr3_aa: CASSLTSDGYYEQYF
d_call: .; j_call: TRBJ2-5; v_call: TRBV6-6; clone_size: .; cdr3_nt: TGTGACAGCAGTTACTCCGCCCCCCCAGAGACCAAGTACTTC; cdr3_aa: CDSSYSAPPETKYF
d_call: .; j_call: TRBJ2-7; v_call: TRBV5-1; clone_size: .; cdr3_nt: TGCGCCAGCAGCTTGGATAGGGCCCCCGGAGAGCAGTACTTC; cdr3_aa: CASSLDRAPGEQYF
d_call: .; j_call: TRBJ1-1; v_call: TRBV29-1; clone_size: .; cdr3_nt: TGCAGCGTTAATGCAGGTAGGGCTGAAGCTTTCTTT; cdr3_aa: CSVNAGRAEAFF
d_call: .; j_call: TRBJ1-1; v_call: TRBV19; clone_size: many; cdr3_nt: TGTGCCAGTAGTCTAGACACGATGAACACTGAAGCTTTCTTT; cdr3_aa: CASSLDTMNTEAFF
d_call: .; j_call: TRBJ1-1; v_call: TRBV7-9; clone_size: .; cdr3_nt: TGTATAGAGAGGGGTACTGAAGCTTTCTTT; cdr3_aa: CIERGTEAFF
d_call: TRBD1; j_call: TRBJ2-1; v_call: TRBV20-1; clone_size: many; cdr3_nt: TGCAGTGCTAGAGCTTACACCCGGGACAGGGACAATGAGCAGTTCTTC; cdr3_aa: CSARAYTRDRDNEQFF
d_call: .; j_call: TRBJ2-1; v_call: TRBV12-3/TRBV12-4; clone_size: .; cdr3_nt: TGTGCCAGCAGTCCCGACCCGAGCTCCTACAATGAGCAGTTCTTC; cdr3_aa: CASSPDPSSYNEQFF
d_call: .; j_call: TRBJ1-1; v_call: TRBV19; clone_size: .; cdr3_nt: TGTGCCAGTAGTAAAGGACAGTTAGACACTGAAGCTTTCTTT; cdr3_aa: CASSKGQLDTEAFF
d_call: .; j_call: TRBJ2-7; v_call: TRBV5-1; clone_size: .; cdr3_nt: TGCGCCAGCAGCTCGGAAGTCGGCGAGCAGTACTTC; cdr3_aa: CASSSEVGEQYF